What follows is one T cell receptor beta chain and its context. Its target is unknown. By quantitative 5'-RACE with molecular barcodes, the TCR beta libraries were made. TCRdb reanalysed the 5' RACE reads using MiXCR and keeps one entry per CDR3 protein. The profile shows about 110,000 distinct CDR3 sequences, around 24% of them singletons. These data come from a study of CD8 T cells in ankylosing spondylitis. Germline CDR1 reads LNHDA; CDR2 reads SQIVND (reference sequence). Losses at the gene ends were 3 bases for V and 8 bases for J; bases not matched to a gene: 7. The CDR3 contains 14 residues. Study-wide results and limits: Disease-associated clones were reportedly significantly overrepresented in matched ankylosing spondylitis synovial fluid.

Sequencing was performed on synovial fluid, either unsorted or a sorted T cell fraction (not recorded which). The receptor's source is a male donor with ankylosing spondylitis. The V call is TRBV19, the J call TRBJ2-1; 7 nucleotides align to TRBD2. In DNA, the CDR3 is TGTGCCAGTAGTATGGGCGCGGGAGAGGATGAGCAGTTCTTC. Protein: CASSMGAGEDEQFF.